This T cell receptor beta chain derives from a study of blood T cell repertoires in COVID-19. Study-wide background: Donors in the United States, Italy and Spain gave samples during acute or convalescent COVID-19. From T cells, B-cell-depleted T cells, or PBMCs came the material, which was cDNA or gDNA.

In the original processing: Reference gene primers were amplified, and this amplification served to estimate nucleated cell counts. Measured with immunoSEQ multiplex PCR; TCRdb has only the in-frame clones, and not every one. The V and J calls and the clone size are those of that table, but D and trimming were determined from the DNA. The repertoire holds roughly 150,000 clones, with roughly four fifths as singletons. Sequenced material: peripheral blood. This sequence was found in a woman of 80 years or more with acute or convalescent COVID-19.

The CDR3 loop is CASSSRTGEAPLHF. The DNA for the CDR3 is TGTGCCAGCAGTTCACGGACAGGGGAGGCTCCCCTCCACTTT. The V gene is TRBV28, the J gene TRBJ1-6, with 9 bases aligning to TRBD1. The V segment lost 4 bases and the J segment 13 bases; nucleotides outside the gene matches: 8. The germline V gene encodes CDR1 MDHEN and CDR2 SYDVKM. The CDR3 consists of 14 residues.